Sequencing of this TCR beta chain was carried out in a study of shared clonotypes between healthy human individuals. In germline, CDR1 is SNHLY, CDR2 FYNNEI. The V segment lost 5 bases and the J segment 2 bases; nucleotides outside the gene matches: 9. There are 16 residues in the CDR3. Naive-designated CD8 cells lacked CD45RO, were positively enriched for CCR7, and omitted terminally differentiated effector memory CD45RA+ cells. Method: immunoSEQ multiplex PCR; TCRdb's copy keeps in-frame clones and lacks some. Of 750,000 to 1,000,000 clones detected, approximately 92% appear once; the ten largest clones hold approximately 25%.

The chain uses TRBV2 and TRBJ2-5, with 9 bases identical to TRBD2. This clonotype originated in a man aged 25-45 years in good health. The source material was naive CD8+ T cells sorted from blood. The chain's CDR3 is CASSPGLARPQETQYF. The CDR3 DNA reads TGTGCCAGCAGTCCCGGACTAGCGAGACCTCAAGAGACCCAGTACTTC.